The source of this T cell receptor (beta chain) is a study of cytomegalovirus exposure and HLA in healthy donors. The repertoire was sequenced with immunoSEQ multiplex PCR; TCRdb's copy has only in-frame clones and lacks some. Among 120,000 or so clones, approximately 88% were seen once, and the ten largest hold about 1.8%. Notes on the study in general: There were a few CMV-associated chains whose specificity for CMV antigens was confirmed in vitro. Some TCR beta chains (roughly 160 of them) were listed as cytomegalovirus-associated.

As for this clone: As yet, its antigen is unknown.

The clonotype comes from a man between 18 and 29 years old in good health and CMV-seronegative. Sequenced sample: PBMCs.

In DNA form, the CDR3 reads TGTGCCAGCAGTACCCGACAGGGGTATGGCTACACCTTC. Amino acids: CASSTRQGYGYTF. J is TRBJ1-2 and V is TRBV28, with 8 bases matching TRBD1. V lost 5 bases to trimming and J lost 5 bases; unmatched junction nucleotides: 4. The CDR3 is 13 residues long. Germline loops: CDR1 MDHEN, CDR2 SYDVKM.